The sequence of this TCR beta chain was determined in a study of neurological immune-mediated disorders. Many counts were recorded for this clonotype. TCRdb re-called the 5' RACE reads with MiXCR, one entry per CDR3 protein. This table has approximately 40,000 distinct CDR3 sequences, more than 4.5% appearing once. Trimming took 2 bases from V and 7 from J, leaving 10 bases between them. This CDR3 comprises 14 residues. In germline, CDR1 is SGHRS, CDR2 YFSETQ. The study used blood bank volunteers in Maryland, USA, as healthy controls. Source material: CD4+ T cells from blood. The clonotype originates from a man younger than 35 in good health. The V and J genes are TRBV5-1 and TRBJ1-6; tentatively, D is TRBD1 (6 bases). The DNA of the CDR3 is TGCGCCAGCAGCTTACAGGGTTTAAATTCACCCCTCCACTTT. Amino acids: CASSLQGLNSPLHF.